The clone carrying this TCR beta chain was seen only a few times. Its specificity is not known. This specimen belongs to a study of blood T cells in healthy people across ages. A J-beta primer mix and a sample-barcoded 5' primer were used in a second PCR of roughly 6 to 12 cycles. TCRdb called the 5' RACE reads again in MiXCR, with one record for every CDR3 protein. Here the sample spans approximately 600,000 distinct CDR3 sequences, 58% being singletons. Study-wide results and caveats: There was no known CMV status for donors, so expanded clonotype changes were possibly confounded. No conclusive comparison of naive versus antigen-experienced cells was possible with unsorted PBMCs.

This CDR3 contains 12 residues. Germline-derived CDR1 and CDR2 are LGHNA and YNFKEQ. With 1 base removed from V and 9 bases from J, the gap between germline ends came to 8 bases. Sequenced: blood. The chain carries TRBV4-2 and TRBJ2-3; D remains unclear. The clonotype originates from a man aged 55 to 70 in good health. The CDR3: CASSQGGITQYF. CDR3 bases: TGTGCCAGCAGCCAAGGTGGGATAACGCAGTATTTT.